These T cell receptor beta chains were read from a single sample in a study of T cells after posttransplantation cyclophosphamide. Sequenced by immunoSEQ multiplex PCR; TCRdb stores in-frame clones only, minus some. Of roughly 20,000 clones in the sample, roughly 98% were seen once. The sequencing sample was made of naive CD8+ T cells sorted from PBMCs. The receptors come from a middle-aged man in good health, CMV-negative, and a related stem cell transplant donor. CDR3s include the opening cysteine and the closing phenylalanine or tryptophan. The D gene is left open where the match is weak. Clone size is stated in some rows and not others, as once, few, many or a class when expanded.

D: NA; size: NA; V: TRBV7-2; J: TRBJ2-1; DNA: TGTGCCAGCAGCTCGGGACTCCTTAATGAGCAGTTCTTC; CDR3: CASSSGLLNEQFF
D: NA; size: NA; V: TRBV5-6; J: TRBJ1-1; DNA: TGTGCCAGCAGCTTTGGGCCAGGGGACACTGAAGCTTTCTTT; CDR3: CASSFGPGDTEAFF
D: TRBD2; size: NA; V: TRBV6-5; J: TRBJ2-5; DNA: TGTGCCAGCAGTTACTCCTCCGGGGGGGGCCAAGAGACCCAGTACTTC; CDR3: CASSYSSGGGQETQYF
D: NA; size: once; V: TRBV4-2; J: TRBJ1-2; DNA: TGTGCCAGCAGCCTCGGCTATGGCTACACCTTC; CDR3: CASSLGYGYTF
D: TRBD1; size: NA; V: TRBV4-3; J: TRBJ1-6; DNA: TGCGCCAGCAGCCAAGATGCCGGGACAGGGTTTAATTCACCCCTCCACTTT; CDR3: CASSQDAGTGFNSPLHF
D: NA; size: NA; V: TRBV29-1; J: TRBJ1-2; DNA: TGCAGCGTTGATAGCTACACCTTC; CDR3: CSVDSYTF
D: NA; size: few; V: TRBV15; J: TRBJ2-2; DNA: TGTGCCACCAGCGGAGGAGGGACCGGGGAGCTGTTTTTT; CDR3: CATSGGGTGELFF
D: TRBD2; size: NA; V: TRBV13; J: TRBJ2-7; DNA: TGTGCCAGCAGCTTTAGCGGGACTAGCTCCTACGAGCAGTACTTC; CDR3: CASSFSGTSSYEQYF
D: NA; size: NA; V: TRBV28; J: TRBJ1-1; DNA: TGTGCCAGCAGTTTCCCGGGATTGAACACTGAAGCTTTCTTT; CDR3: CASSFPGLNTEAFF
D: NA; size: NA; V: TRBV14; J: TRBJ2-6; DNA: TGTGCCAGCAGCTTCCAGGGCGATGGGGCCAACGTCCTGACTTTC; CDR3: CASSFQGDGANVLTF
D: NA; size: NA; V: TRBV6-1; J: TRBJ2-7; DNA: TGTGCCAGCAGTGAAGCAAACACCTACGAGCAGTACTTC; CDR3: CASSEANTYEQYF
D: TRBD2; size: NA; V: TRBV27; J: TRBJ2-3; DNA: TGTGCCAGCAGTACCCGTTGGAGCGGGGTCAAGTCGAGCACAGATACGCAGTATTTT; CDR3: CASSTRWSGVKSSTDTQYF
D: NA; size: NA; V: TRBV11-2; J: TRBJ1-3; DNA: TGTGCCAGCAGCTTACTCGGGCAGGGGATCTCTGGAAACACCATATATTTT; CDR3: CASSLLGQGISGNTIYF
D: TRBD1; size: NA; V: TRBV19; J: TRBJ1-5; DNA: TGTGCCAGTAGTACGGACAGGGGTAGCAATCAGCCCCAGCATTTT; CDR3: CASSTDRGSNQPQHF
D: NA; size: NA; V: TRBV7-9; J: TRBJ1-1; DNA: TGTGCCATCACAGGGCCTCTGGCTGAAGCTTTCTTT; CDR3: CAITGPLAEAFF
D: TRBD2; size: NA; V: TRBV29-1; J: TRBJ2-1; DNA: TGCAGCGTTGTGCTAGCGGGCTCCTACAATGAGCAGTTCTTC; CDR3: CSVVLAGSYNEQFF
D: NA; size: NA; V: TRBV28; J: TRBJ1-2; DNA: TGTGCCAGCGGCAGGGACTTAAGGAACTATGGCTACACCTTC; CDR3: CASGRDLRNYGYTF
D: TRBD1; size: NA; V: TRBV28; J: TRBJ1-1; DNA: TGTGCCAGCAGTTCACGGACAGGGGGAATGAACACTGAAGCTTTCTTT; CDR3: CASSSRTGGMNTEAFF
D: TRBD1; size: NA; V: TRBV19; J: TRBJ1-1; DNA: TGTGCCAGTAGTATAGAGGAACAGGGGTTGAACACTGAAGCTTTCTTT; CDR3: CASSIEEQGLNTEAFF
D: NA; size: NA; V: TRBV29-1; J: TRBJ2-1; DNA: TGCAGCGTTGATTCGGAGAGCTCCTACAATGAGCAGTTCTTC; CDR3: CSVDSESSYNEQFF
D: TRBD2; size: NA; V: TRBV7-3; J: TRBJ2-2; DNA: TGTGCCAGCAGCCACAGCGGGAGATTGTACACCGGGGAGCTGTTTTTT; CDR3: CASSHSGRLYTGELFF
D: NA; size: NA; V: TRBV27; J: TRBJ1-5; DNA: TGTGCCAGCACTTCCCTAGGAGGCAATCAGCCCCAGCATTTT; CDR3: CASTSLGGNQPQHF
D: NA; size: NA; V: TRBV6-5; J: TRBJ2-1; DNA: TGTGCCAGCAGACCGAACGGAGCGCGGGAGCAGTTCTTC; CDR3: CASRPNGAREQFF
D: NA; size: NA; V: TRBV2; J: TRBJ1-2; DNA: TGTGCCAGCAGTGATGGGAGAGGGAATGGCTACACCTTC; CDR3: CASSDGRGNGYTF
D: NA; size: NA; V: TRBV5-1; J: TRBJ2-7; DNA: TGCGCCAGCAGCTTGCGGGGGATCCTGGTCGAGCAGTACTTC; CDR3: CASSLRGILVEQYF
D: NA; size: NA; V: TRBV28; J: TRBJ1-2; DNA: TGTGCCAGCAGCTCCTCCGTTGTGGGTCGGGATGACTATGGCTACACCTTC; CDR3: CASSSSVVGRDDYGYTF
D: NA; size: NA; V: TRBV27; J: TRBJ2-7; DNA: NA; CDR3: CASRFAGGTYEQCF